Described below is a single T cell receptor beta chain sequence and its context. Its target is unknown. This sample stems from a study of shared clonotypes between healthy human individuals. Study observations and caveats: Shared clonotypes: approximately 5.3% naive CD4, roughly 3.8% naive CD8, 2% to 2.5% memory CD4, 0.4% memory CD8.

Sequencing was performed with immunoSEQ multiplex PCR; in TCRdb, only in-frame clones are kept and a portion is missing. Of approximately 2.1 million clones in the sample, about 92% were seen once. The CDR3 sequence is 15 residues long. From germline, CDR1 is MNHNY and CDR2 SVGAGI (reference sequence). Unmatched junction bases numbered 4, after V lost 7 bases and J lost 2 bases. The V and J genes are TRBV6-6 and TRBJ2-1; TRBD2 aligns across 11 bases. Sequenced: naive CD4+ T cells from PBMCs. Subset denoted: CD45RA+ positively selected. The TCR sequence derives from a man in his late teens or twenties in good health. Some clones in this sample may be carry-over from other donors' samples. The CDR3 bases are TGTGCCAGCAAACTAGCGGGAGTACCCTACAATGAGCAGTTCTTC. The encoded protein is CASKLAGVPYNEQFF.